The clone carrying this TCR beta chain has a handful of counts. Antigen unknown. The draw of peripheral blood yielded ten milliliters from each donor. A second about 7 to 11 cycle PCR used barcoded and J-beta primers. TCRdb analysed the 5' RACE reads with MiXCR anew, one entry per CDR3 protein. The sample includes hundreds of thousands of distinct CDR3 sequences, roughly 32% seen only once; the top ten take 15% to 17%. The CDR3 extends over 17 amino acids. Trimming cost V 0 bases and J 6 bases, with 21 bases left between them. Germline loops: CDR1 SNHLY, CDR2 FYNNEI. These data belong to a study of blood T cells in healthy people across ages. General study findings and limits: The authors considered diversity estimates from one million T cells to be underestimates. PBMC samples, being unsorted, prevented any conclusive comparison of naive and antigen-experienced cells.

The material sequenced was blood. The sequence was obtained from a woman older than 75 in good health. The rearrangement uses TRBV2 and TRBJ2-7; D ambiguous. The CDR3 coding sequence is TGTGCCAGCAGTGAAGCGGGCTGGTCAGCAAGAATGGGCGAGCAGTACTTC. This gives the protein CASSEAGWSARMGEQYF.